This T cell receptor (beta chain) was recovered during a study of T-cell memory formation after mild COVID-19. Overall study context: Most TCR clusters belonged to a single donor.

The table lists this clonotype with a few counts. Antigen unknown. TCRdb ran MiXCR on the 5' RACE reads and lists one entry per CDR3 protein. The data hold about 150,000 distinct CDR3 sequences, with approximately 15% observed a single time. This CDR3 spans 15 amino acids. The germline V gene encodes CDR1 SGHRS and CDR2 YFSETQ. The V and J ends lost 7 bases and 3 bases, in that order; junction bases with no gene match: 11. The study, taken as a whole, reports: Contracting CD8+ clones were enriched in EMRA, CD4+ mainly in CM and EM.

The sequence came from an adult woman who had mild COVID-19 (a few samples of this study predate the infection). Cell type and time point are not known. Sequencing was performed on PBMCs or a T cell subset sorted from them (not recorded which). V is TRBV5-1 and J is TRBJ2-7, with 9 nucleotides matching TRBD2. CDR3 in DNA: TGCGCCAGCCGGGAGCTAGCGGGAAAGTTCTACGAGCAGTACTTC. Its translation is CASRELAGKFYEQYF.